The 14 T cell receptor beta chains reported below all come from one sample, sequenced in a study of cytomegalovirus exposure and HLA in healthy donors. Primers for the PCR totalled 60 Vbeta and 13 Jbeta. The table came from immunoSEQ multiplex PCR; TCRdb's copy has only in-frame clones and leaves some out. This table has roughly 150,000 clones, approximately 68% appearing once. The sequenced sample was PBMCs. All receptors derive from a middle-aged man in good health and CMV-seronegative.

CDR3 nucleotides: TGTGCCAGCAGCGTTGGGAGACTAGGTGAGACAGATACGCAGTATTTT. Amino acid sequence: CASSVGRLGETDTQYF. V and J are TRBV7-9 and TRBJ2-3, with D tentatively TRBD2 (6 bases). The germline V gene has CDR1 SEHNR and CDR2 FQNEAQ (reference sequence). This CDR3 contains 16 residues. Deletions cut 5 bases from V and 3 bases from J, with 18 bases between. Looking up the rest from reference TRBV7-9 and TRBJ2-3 gives the full variable domain: DTGVSQNPRHKITKRGQNVTFRCDPISEHNRLYWYRQTLGQGPEFLTYFQNEAQLEKSRLLSDRFSAERPKGSFSTLEIQRTEQGDSAMYLCASSVGRLGETDTQYFGPGTRLTVL.

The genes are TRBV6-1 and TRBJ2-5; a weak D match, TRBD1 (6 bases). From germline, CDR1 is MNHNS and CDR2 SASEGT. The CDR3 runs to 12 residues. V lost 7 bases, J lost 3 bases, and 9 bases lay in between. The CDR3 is CASNPGEETQYF. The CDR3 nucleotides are TGTGCCAGCAACCCAGGGGAAGAGACCCAGTACTTC.

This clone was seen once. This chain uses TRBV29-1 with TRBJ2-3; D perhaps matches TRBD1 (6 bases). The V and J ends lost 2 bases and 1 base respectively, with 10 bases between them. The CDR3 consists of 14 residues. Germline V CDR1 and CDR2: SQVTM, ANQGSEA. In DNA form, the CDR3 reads TGCAGCGTTGAACAGGGACAAGGCACAGATACGCAGTATTTT. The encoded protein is CSVEQGQGTDTQYF.

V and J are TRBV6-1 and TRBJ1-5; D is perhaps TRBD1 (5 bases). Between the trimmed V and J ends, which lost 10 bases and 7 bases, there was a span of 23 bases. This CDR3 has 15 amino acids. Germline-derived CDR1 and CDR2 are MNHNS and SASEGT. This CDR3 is CATKGRAFRGQPQHF. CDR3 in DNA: TGTGCCACCAAGGGCAGGGCTTTTAGGGGACAGCCCCAGCATTTT.

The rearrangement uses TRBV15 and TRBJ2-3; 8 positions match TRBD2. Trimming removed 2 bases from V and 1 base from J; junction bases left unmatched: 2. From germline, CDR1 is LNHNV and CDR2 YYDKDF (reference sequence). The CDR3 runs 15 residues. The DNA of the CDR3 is TGTGCCACCAGCAGAACAGCGGGAGGCACAGATACGCAGTATTTT. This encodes CATSRTAGGTDTQYF.

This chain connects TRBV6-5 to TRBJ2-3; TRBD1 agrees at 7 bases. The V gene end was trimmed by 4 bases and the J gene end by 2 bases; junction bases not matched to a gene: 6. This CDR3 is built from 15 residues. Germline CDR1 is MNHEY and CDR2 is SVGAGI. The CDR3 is CASSWTGQITDTQYF. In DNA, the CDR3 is TGTGCCAGCAGTTGGACGGGACAGATCACAGATACGCAGTATTTT.

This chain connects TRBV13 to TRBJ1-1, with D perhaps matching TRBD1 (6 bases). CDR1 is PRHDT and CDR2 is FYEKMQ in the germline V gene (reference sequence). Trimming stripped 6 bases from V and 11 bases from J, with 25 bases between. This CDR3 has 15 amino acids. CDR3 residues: CASREPGGGARRAFF. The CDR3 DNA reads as TGTGCCAGCAGGGAGCCCGGGGGGGGCGCCCGACGGGCTTTCTTT.

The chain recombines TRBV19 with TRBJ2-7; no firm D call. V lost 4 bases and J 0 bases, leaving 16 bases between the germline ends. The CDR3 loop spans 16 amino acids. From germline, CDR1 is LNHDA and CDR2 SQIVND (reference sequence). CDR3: CASSTPIGGSSYEQYF. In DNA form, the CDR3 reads TGTGCCAGTAGTACCCCGATCGGCGGAAGCTCCTACGAGCAGTACTTC.

CDR3 in DNA: TGTGCCAGCAGCGCAGCGGGGGGGCTGGGCGGGGAGCTGTTTTTT. Amino acid sequence: CASSAAGGLGGELFF. V is TRBV5-4 and J is TRBJ2-2; 10 nucleotides line up with TRBD2. The CDR3 extends over 15 amino acids. V gave up 4 bases and J gave up 7 bases; unmatched junction bases: 7. CDR1 and CDR2 (germline): SGHNT, YYREEE (reference sequence).

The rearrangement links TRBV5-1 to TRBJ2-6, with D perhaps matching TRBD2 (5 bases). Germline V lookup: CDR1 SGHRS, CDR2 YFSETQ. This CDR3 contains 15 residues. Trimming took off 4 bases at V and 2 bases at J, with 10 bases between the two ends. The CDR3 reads CASSIDYPGANVLTF. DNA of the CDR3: TGCGCCAGCAGCATCGACTACCCTGGGGCCAACGTCCTGACTTTC.

CDR3 DNA: TGTGCCAGCAGTGACGGGGGGGGCGTTAGCTATGGCTACACCTTC. It translates to CASSDGGGVSYGYTF. The chain combines TRBV6-6 with TRBJ1-2; D may be TRBD1 (6 bases). Germline V lookup: CDR1 MNHNY, CDR2 SVGAGI (reference sequence). V lost 5 bases and J lost 4, with 17 bases in between. The CDR3 loop spans 15 amino acids.

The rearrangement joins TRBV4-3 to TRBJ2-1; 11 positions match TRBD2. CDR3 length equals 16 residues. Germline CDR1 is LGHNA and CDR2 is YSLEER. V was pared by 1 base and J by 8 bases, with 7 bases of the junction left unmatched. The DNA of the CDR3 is TGCGCCAGCAGCCAAGCGCTAGCGGGAGGAATCGATGAGCAGTTCTTC. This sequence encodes CASSQALAGGIDEQFF.

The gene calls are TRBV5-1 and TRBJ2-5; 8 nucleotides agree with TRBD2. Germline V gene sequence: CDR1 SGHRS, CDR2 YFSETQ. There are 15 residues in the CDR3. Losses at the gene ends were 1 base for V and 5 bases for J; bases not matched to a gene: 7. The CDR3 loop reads CASSLLAGRGETQYF. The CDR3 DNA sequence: TGCGCCAGCAGCTTGTTAGCGGGAAGGGGGGAGACCCAGTACTTC.

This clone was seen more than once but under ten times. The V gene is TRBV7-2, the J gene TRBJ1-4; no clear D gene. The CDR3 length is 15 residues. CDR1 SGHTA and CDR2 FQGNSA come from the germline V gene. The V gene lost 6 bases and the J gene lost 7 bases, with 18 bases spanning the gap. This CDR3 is CASSLSVGRVEKLFF. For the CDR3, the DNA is TGTGCCAGCAGTCTTAGTGTGGGGAGGGTTGAAAAACTGTTTTTT.